This TCR beta chain was identified during a study of blood T cell repertoires in COVID-19 (TCRdb year 2020). For context, the study as a whole: Samples from collaborators originated in the United States, Italy and Spain and spanned both the acute and convalescent phases of COVID-19. HLA class I and class II types, where available, came from metadata supplied by the sample provider rather than from assay-based typing. The dataset comprised deeply sampled blood TCRbeta repertoires from subjects exposed to, actively infected with, or recovered from COVID-19. Samples came from the ongoing ImmuneRACE study (first 160 participants) plus 1,254 subjects from 6 global collaborators. A freely available public database, intended as a resource for researchers studying the immune response to SARS-CoV-2, is where the repertoires were released. The material from the prospective study consisted of cDNA or gDNA derived from T cells, B-cell-depleted T cells, or PBMCs. The sample metadata nearly always contained a de-identified subject ID, COVID-19 status, age in years and sex.

The count of this clone is one. The target of this receptor is not known. One base away there is no much larger clone; base qualities are not given. Deletion took 6 bases off V and 2 bases off J, with a span of 18 bases between the germline ends. The germline V gene provides CDR1 KGHSH and CDR2 LQKENI. The CDR3 runs 16 residues from the cysteine to the phenylalanine. The retained sequence is limited to the CDR3, 48 bases, with the frame set at the first base. Findings and caveats that apply to the study as a whole: How much clinical and demographic metadata was included differed by source and by participant, and the metadata was provided uncurated.

TCRbeta CDR3 regions were amplified from genomic DNA using the immunoSEQ Assay, a bias-controlled multiplex PCR. The paper's processing steps were these. The number of nucleated cells in each sample was estimated by amplification of reference gene primers within the assay. To quantify the absolute abundance of each unique TCRbeta CDR3 rearrangement, sequence reads were collapsed and filtered. For each sample, productive Simpson clonality was calculated as the square root of Simpson's diversity index across productive rearrangements. In TCRdb, the immuneACCESS table is reduced to in-frame sequences with V and J assigned. These tables do not hold every clone; where another copy was compared, an unresolved V gene accounts for under half, and the others remain unexplained. V, J and clone size are taken as reported in that table, and D and trimming were inferred from the DNA itself. A total of more than 25,000 clones appear in this sample, less than 85% of them only once. The top ten clonotypes cover 40% to 50% of the sample.

Each collaborating institution followed its own protocols to collect whole blood in K2EDTA tubes. For TCRbeta analysis, collaborators shipped samples as frozen whole blood, isolated PBMCs, or DNA extracted from either of those sample types. The sample was peripheral blood. This receptor chain uses TRBV18 and TRBJ2-3; a weak D assignment points to TRBD1 (5 bases agree). This TCR came from a woman of 80 years or more with acute or convalescent COVID-19. The bases read TGTGCCAGCTCCCCCATTTGGGGCGGATCCACAGATACGCAGTATTTT. The translation is CASSPIWGGSTDTQYF.